This entry describes one TCR beta chain. Produced via immunoSEQ multiplex PCR; TCRdb's table is partial and in-frame only. The sample yields roughly 110,000 clones, 70% to 75% seen once. The sample is drawn from a study of blood T cell repertoires in COVID-19. Study details: Collection of acute and convalescent COVID-19 samples took place in the United States, Italy and Spain. T cells, B-cell-depleted T cells, or PBMCs supplied cDNA or gDNA.

The CDR3 sequence is 15 residues long. Losses at the gene ends were 7 bases for V and 0 bases for J; bases not matched to a gene: 5. Per the germline V gene, CDR1 is WSHSY and CDR2 is SAAADI. V gene TRBV10-2 combines with J gene TRBJ1-3, with 8 nucleotides matching TRBD1. The sample comprised peripheral blood. This receptor was identified in a human donor with acute or convalescent COVID-19. The donor label of this sample is uncertain. The CDR3 sequence is CASMRQGASGNTIYF. CDR3 sequence (DNA): TGCGCCAGCATGAGGCAGGGGGCCTCTGGAAACACCATATATTTT.